This entry concerns a single TCR beta chain. Its antigen remains unknown. This specimen comes from a study of T cell responses to AZD1222 COVID-19 vaccine. TCRdb's table, derived via immunoSEQ multiplex PCR, lists solely in-frame clones and lacks some. Of about 180,000 clones detected, 90% appear once; the ten largest clones hold approximately 3%. Study-level results: Dominant at 160-218 and 743-854, vaccine-associated CD4 TCRs also spanned spike.

The CDR3 loop spans 13 amino acids. Germline CDR1 LNHDA, CDR2 SQIVND (reference sequence). V was pared by 6 bases and J by 4 bases, with 12 bases between. The clonotype was recovered from an adult in good health. The sequenced sample was peripheral blood, obtained on day 0 of AZD1222 vaccination. The V gene is TRBV19, the J gene TRBJ1-2; D gene unclear. CDR3 amino acids: CASSTGPSYGYTF. In nucleotides, the CDR3 is TGTGCCAGTAGCACCGGACCGAGCTATGGCTACACCTTC.